The clone carrying this TCR beta chain is a singleton in its sample. As handled by the study authors: Quantification of nucleated cells was approximated via reference gene primer amplification. Method: immunoSEQ multiplex PCR; TCRdb's copy keeps in-frame clones and lacks some. The V and J calls and the clone size are those of that table, but D and trimming were determined from the DNA. This table has some 220,000 clones, around four fifths appearing once. The data are from a study of blood T cell repertoires in COVID-19. Study-level information: Whether acute or convalescent, the COVID-19 samples came from the United States, Italy and Spain. Sources were T cells, B-cell-depleted T cells, or PBMCs; the material itself was cDNA or gDNA.

Germline V CDR1 and CDR2: SNHLY, FYNNEI. The V gene lost 5 bases and the J gene lost 0 bases, with 9 bases spanning the gap. This CDR3 comprises 14 residues. The sequence derives from a woman in her sixties or seventies with active or convalescent COVID-19. The chain uses TRBV2 and TRBJ2-3; perhaps TRBD1 as D (6 bases). The sequencing sample was made of peripheral blood. The chain's CDR3 is CASSWDTSTDTQYF. CDR3 in DNA: TGTGCCAGCAGTTGGGACACCAGCACAGATACGCAGTATTTT.